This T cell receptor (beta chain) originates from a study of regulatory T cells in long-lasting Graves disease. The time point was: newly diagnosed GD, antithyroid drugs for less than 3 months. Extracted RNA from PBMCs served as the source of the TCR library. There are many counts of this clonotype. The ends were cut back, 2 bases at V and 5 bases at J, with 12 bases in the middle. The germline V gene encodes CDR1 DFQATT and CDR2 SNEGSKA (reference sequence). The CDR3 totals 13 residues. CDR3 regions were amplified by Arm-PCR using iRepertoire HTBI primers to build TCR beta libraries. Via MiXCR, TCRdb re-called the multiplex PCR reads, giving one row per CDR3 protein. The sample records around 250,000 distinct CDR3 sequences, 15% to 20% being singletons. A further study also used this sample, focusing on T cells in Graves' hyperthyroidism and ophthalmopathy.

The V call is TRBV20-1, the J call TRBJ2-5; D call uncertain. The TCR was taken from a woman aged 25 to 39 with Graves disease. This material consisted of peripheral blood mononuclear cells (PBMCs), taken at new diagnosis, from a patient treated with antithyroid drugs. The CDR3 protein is CSARPGLQETQYF. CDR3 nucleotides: TGCAGTGCTAGACCGGGCCTCCAGGAGACCCAGTACTTC.